These 15 T cell receptor beta chains were all obtained from the same sample, sequenced in a study of blood T cells in healthy people across ages (dated by TCRdb to the mid-2010s). The method was 5' RACE. TCRdb names Illumina HiSeq 2500 as the instrument used. A second PCR of roughly 7 to 12 cycles was run with a J-beta primer mix and a sample-barcoded 5' primer. TCRdb's own reprocessing of the public reads used fastp at Q25 and MiXCR and kept productive beta chains. Duplicate CDR3 protein sequences are folded into a single record with the most common DNA and genes. In this sample the table shows about 2 million distinct CDR3 sequences, less than 50% of which occur a single time. The ten largest clones take up about 2.1% of the sample. Sample: blood. These TCRs come from a woman in her forties in good health.

This clonotype showed up just a few times. This chain joins TRBV12-3 or TRBV12-4 and TRBJ2-1, with D possibly TRBD2 on 5 matching bases. This CDR3 spans 13 amino acids. V shed 2 bases and J shed 9 bases, with 11 bases lying between them. Written as DNA, the CDR3 is TGTGCCAGCAGTTTACCCCGCGCGGGTGAGCAGTTCTTC. Translating it yields CASSLPRAGEQFF.

This clonotype was observed at least ten times. The chain employs TRBV7-9 and TRBJ2-1; 10 positions match TRBD1. This CDR3 contains 15 residues. J lost 4 bases, V lost 5 bases, and 5 bases had no gene match. Germline values: CDR1 SEHNR, CDR2 FQNEAQ (reference sequence). The CDR3 bases are TGTGCCAGCAGCCCGCCGGGACAGGGGTACAATGAGCAGTTCTTC. It specifies CASSPPGQGYNEQFF.

This clonotype appeared a few times. CDR3 protein: CASSQDLGGGPGGSTDTQYF. In DNA, the CDR3 is TGCGCCAGCAGCCAAGATCTCGGCGGGGGCCCGGGGGGGAGCACAGATACGCAGTATTTT. This chain connects TRBV4-3 to TRBJ2-3; 8 positions match TRBD2. V lost 0 bases and J lost 0; bases outside the gene matches: 14. In germline, CDR1 is LGHNA, CDR2 YSLEER. The CDR3 has 20 amino acids.

V and J are TRBV14 and TRBJ1-4; no clear D gene. Germline CDR1 and CDR2: SGHDN and FVKESK. V was pared by 4 bases and J by 7 bases, with 7 bases between. The CDR3 consists of 12 residues. CDR3 DNA sequence: TGTGCCAGCAGCCGCCCCGGTGAAAAACTGTTTTTT. Its translation: CASSRPGEKLFF.

This clonotype was seen more than once but under ten times. V gene TRBV12-3 or TRBV12-4 combines with J gene TRBJ2-3, with a possible D match to TRBD2 (6 bases). The CDR3 covers 15 residues. V lost 4 bases to trimming and J lost 5 bases, with 16 bases between them. The CDR3 region has the DNA TGTGCCAGCAGTTCGCTAGCGTCATTAGGAGATACGCAGTATTTT. Translating gives CASSSLASLGDTQYF.

Only a few counts were recorded for this clonotype. The CDR3 loop is CASSYSISGKPQHF. CDR3 in DNA: TGTGCCAGCAGTTACTCGATCTCCGGGAAGCCCCAGCATTTT. The chain joins TRBV6-2 or TRBV6-3 to TRBJ1-5; D gene unclear. Deletions cut 0 bases from V and 8 bases from J, with 11 bases between. The CDR3 extends over 14 amino acids. Germline CDR1 is MNHEY and CDR2 is SVGEGT.

This clonotype has only a few counts. The J gene is TRBJ2-5, the V gene TRBV2; D gene unclear. The tail of the sequence fits TRBJ2-7 better, so the J call may be wrong. Germline V gives CDR1 SNHLY, CDR2 FYNNEI. This CDR3 spans 12 amino acids. CDR3 DNA: TGTGCCACCAGCTCCGGTGTTTACGAGCAGTACTTC. Its protein product is CATSSGVYEQYF.

This clonotype is a singleton in its sample. V and J are TRBV7-9 and TRBJ1-4; the match to TRBD1 covers 9 bases. The V segment lost 6 bases and the J segment 6 bases; nucleotides outside the gene matches: 8. Germline V CDR1 and CDR2: SEHNR, FQNEAQ (reference sequence). This CDR3 contains 15 residues. The CDR3 loop is CASSPTGGGDEKLFF. DNA of the CDR3: TGTGCCAGCAGTCCCACAGGGGGCGGAGATGAAAAACTGTTTTTT.

The chain couples TRBV7-4 to TRBJ2-7; D is perhaps TRBD1 (5 bases). Germline lookup yields CDR1 SGHVT and CDR2 SQSDAQ. The CDR3 runs 16 residues. Trimming removed 8 bases from V and 0 bases from J, with 20 bases in between. CDR3 sequence: CASPNRWGLLSYEQYF. The CDR3 coding sequence is TGTGCCAGCCCTAACCGTTGGGGCTTACTCTCCTACGAGCAGTACTTC.

The V and J genes are TRBV2 and TRBJ2-5, with D maybe TRBD1 (6 bases). The length of the CDR3 is 15 residues. The V gene's germline CDR1 is SNHLY and CDR2 FYNNEI. The germline V and J ends were trimmed by 6 bases and 2 bases, with 16 bases remaining between them. CDR3 sequence (DNA): TGTGCCAGCAGCCCCAGACAGGCAAATCAAGAGACCCAGTACTTC. This gives the protein CASSPRQANQETQYF. The full variable domain, with the rest looked up from reference TRBV2 and TRBJ2-5, is EPEVTQTPSHQVTQMGQEVILRCVPISNHLYFYWYRQILGQKVEFLVSFYNNEISEKSEIFDDQFSVERPDGSNFTLKIRSTKLEDSAMYFCASSPRQANQETQYFGPGTRLLVL.

This clonotype has a handful of counts. This chain uses TRBV6-5 with TRBJ2-3; the D gene is possibly TRBD2 (6 bases). This CDR3 comprises 16 residues. Per the germline V gene, CDR1 is MNHEY and CDR2 is SVGAGI. V was trimmed by 4 bases and J by 7 bases, leaving 21 bases between them. The CDR3 nucleotides read TGTGCCAGCAGTTCCGGACTCGGGCGGGGCATTAATACGCAGTATTTT. Its protein product is CASSSGLGRGINTQYF.

The rearrangement uses TRBV5-1 and TRBJ2-5; TRBD1 matches at 7 bases. Germline CDR1 reads SGHRS; CDR2 reads YFSETQ. The V segment lost 4 bases and the J segment 9 bases; nucleotides outside the gene matches: 12. The CDR3 sequence is 14 residues long. The CDR3 spells CASSPGTEQTPQYF. The CDR3 DNA is TGCGCCAGCAGCCCCGGGACAGAGCAAACCCCCCAGTACTTC.

V is TRBV7-9 and J is TRBJ2-5; 7 nucleotides line up with TRBD1. The CDR3 consists of 12 residues. The germline CDR1 and CDR2 sequences are SEHNR and FQNEAQ (reference sequence). J was trimmed by 12 bases and V by 3 bases; bases with no gene match: 7. CDR3 nucleotides: TGTGCCAGCAGCTTGTGGACTCAGGGGGAGTACTTC. The encoded protein is CASSLWTQGEYF.

This clonotype was seen more than once but under ten times. The V and J genes are TRBV7-6 and TRBJ1-5, with D uncertain. The V gene's germline CDR1 is SGHVS and CDR2 FNYEAQ. The CDR3 is 13 residues long. The V and J ends lost 2 bases and 5 bases respectively, with 7 bases between them. CDR3 amino acids: CASSLIRDQPQHF. The DNA of the CDR3 is TGTGCCAGCAGCTTAATACGGGATCAGCCCCAGCATTTT.

The chain couples TRBV15 to TRBJ2-5; D is perhaps TRBD2 (6 bases). CDR3 length equals 15 residues. Trimming left V 0 bases short and J 11 bases short, with 19 bases between. The germline V gene has CDR1 LNHNV and CDR2 YYDKDF (reference sequence). DNA for the CDR3: TGTGCCACCAGCAGAGATCAAGGAGGGACCGATGAGCAGTACTTC. Translated, it gives CATSRDQGGTDEQYF.